This T cell receptor beta chain was retrieved from a study of cytomegalovirus exposure and HLA in healthy donors. Study-wide points: What a later analysis reportedly showed was that an Asian-associated ancestry cluster had fewer N-insertions than the 666-donor mean. Other equally common chains were less clonally expanded than HLA-associated TCR beta chains, a later analysis showed.

As regards this clone: Its antigen remains unidentified.

Use of 60 Vbeta and 13 Jbeta primers characterized the PCR. Some clones are missing from TCRdb's copy, which holds only in-frame ones; the method was immunoSEQ multiplex PCR. The table has a few hundred thousand clones, approximately 84% seen once; the top ten hold about 2%. The CDR3 has 15 amino acids. CDR1 and CDR2 from the germline V gene are MGHRA and YSYEKL. The ends lost 3 bases at V and 6 bases at J; junction bases unmatched: 7. Sample: PBMCs. This sequence originates from a woman in her thirties or forties in good health and CMV-seropositive. This chain joins TRBV4-1 and TRBJ2-2; 7 positions agree with TRBD1. The CDR3 is CASSHPTGVPGELFF. The DNA for the CDR3 is TGCGCCAGCAGCCATCCTACAGGGGTACCCGGGGAGCTGTTTTTT.